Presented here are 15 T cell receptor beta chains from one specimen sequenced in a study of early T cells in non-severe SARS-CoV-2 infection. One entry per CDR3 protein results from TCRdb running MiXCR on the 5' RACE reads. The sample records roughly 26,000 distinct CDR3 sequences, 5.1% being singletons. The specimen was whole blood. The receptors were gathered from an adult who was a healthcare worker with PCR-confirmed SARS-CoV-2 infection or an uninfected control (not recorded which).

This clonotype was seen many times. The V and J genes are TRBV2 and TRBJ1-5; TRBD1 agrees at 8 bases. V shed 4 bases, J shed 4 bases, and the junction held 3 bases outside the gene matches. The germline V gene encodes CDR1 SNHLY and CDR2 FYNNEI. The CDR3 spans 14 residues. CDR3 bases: TGTGCCAGCAGTGTGGGGACAGGAAATCAGCCCCAGCATTTT. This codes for CASSVGTGNQPQHF.

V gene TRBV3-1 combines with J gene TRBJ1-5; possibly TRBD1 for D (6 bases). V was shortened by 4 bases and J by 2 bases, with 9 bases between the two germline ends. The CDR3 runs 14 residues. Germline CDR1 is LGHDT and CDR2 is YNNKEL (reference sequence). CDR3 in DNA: TGTGCCAGCAGCCTGGGGGGCGGCAATCAGCCCCAGCATTTT. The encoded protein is CASSLGGGNQPQHF. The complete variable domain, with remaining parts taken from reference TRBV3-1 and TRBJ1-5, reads DTAVSQTPKYLVTQMGNDKSIKCEQNLGHDTMYWYKQDSKKFLKIMFSYNNKELIINETVPNRFSPKSPDKAHLNLHINSLELGDSAVYFCASSLGGGNQPQHFGDGTRLSIL.

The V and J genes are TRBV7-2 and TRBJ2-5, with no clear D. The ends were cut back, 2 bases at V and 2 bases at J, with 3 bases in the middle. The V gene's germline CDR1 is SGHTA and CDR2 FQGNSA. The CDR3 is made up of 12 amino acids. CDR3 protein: CASSLNQETQYF. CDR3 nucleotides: TGTGCCAGCAGCTTAAATCAAGAGACCCAGTACTTC.

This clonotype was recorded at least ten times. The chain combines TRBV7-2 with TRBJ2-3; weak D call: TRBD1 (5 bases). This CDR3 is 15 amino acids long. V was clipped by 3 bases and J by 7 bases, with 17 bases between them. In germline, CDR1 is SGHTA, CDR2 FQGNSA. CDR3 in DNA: TGTGCCAGCAGCTTCCAGAGCAGGGCCGTTCATACGCAGTATTTT. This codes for CASSFQSRAVHTQYF. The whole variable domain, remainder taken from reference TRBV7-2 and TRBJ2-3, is GAGVSQSPSNKVTEKGKDVELRCDPISGHTALYWYRQSLGQGLEFLIYFQGNSAPDKSGLPSDRFSAERTGGSVSTLTIQRTQQEDSAVYLCASSFQSRAVHTQYFGPGTRLTVL.

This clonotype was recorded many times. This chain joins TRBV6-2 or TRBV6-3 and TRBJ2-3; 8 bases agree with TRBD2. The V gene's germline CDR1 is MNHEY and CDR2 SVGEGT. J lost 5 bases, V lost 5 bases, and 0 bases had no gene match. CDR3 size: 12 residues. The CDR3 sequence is CASSREGDTQYF. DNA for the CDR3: TGTGCCAGCAGTCGGGAGGGAGATACGCAGTATTTT.

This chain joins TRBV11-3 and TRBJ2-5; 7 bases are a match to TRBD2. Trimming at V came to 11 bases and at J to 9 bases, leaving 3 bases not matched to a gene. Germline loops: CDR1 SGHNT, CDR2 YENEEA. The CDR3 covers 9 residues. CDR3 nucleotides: TGTGCCGACCGGGAGGCCCAGTACTTC. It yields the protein CADREAQYF.

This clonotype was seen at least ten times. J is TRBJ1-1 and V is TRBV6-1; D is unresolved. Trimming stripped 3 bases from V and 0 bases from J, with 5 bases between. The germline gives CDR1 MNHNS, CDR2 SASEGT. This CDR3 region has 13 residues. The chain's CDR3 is CASSDMLNTEAFF. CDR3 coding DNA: TGTGCCAGCAGTGACATGCTGAACACTGAAGCTTTCTTT.

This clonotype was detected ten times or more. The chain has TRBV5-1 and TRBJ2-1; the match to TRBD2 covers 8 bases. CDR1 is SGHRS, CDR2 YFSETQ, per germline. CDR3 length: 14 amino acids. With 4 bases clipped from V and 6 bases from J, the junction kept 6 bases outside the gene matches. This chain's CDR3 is CASSSSGGPNEQFF. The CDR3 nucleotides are TGCGCCAGCAGCAGCAGCGGGGGCCCCAATGAGCAGTTCTTC.

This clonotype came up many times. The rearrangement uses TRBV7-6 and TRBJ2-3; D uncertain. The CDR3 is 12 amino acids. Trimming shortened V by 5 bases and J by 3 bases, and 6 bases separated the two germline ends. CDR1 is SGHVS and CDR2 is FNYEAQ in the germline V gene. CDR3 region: CASSPRTDTQYF. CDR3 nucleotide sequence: TGTGCCAGCAGCCCCCGGACAGATACGCAGTATTTT.

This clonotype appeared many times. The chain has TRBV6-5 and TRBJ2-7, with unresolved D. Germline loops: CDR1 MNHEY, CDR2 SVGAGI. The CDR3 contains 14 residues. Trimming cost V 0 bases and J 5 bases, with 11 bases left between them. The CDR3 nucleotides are TGTGCCAGCAGTTACTCGGTAGGGTCCCACGAGCAGTACTTC. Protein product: CASSYSVGSHEQYF.

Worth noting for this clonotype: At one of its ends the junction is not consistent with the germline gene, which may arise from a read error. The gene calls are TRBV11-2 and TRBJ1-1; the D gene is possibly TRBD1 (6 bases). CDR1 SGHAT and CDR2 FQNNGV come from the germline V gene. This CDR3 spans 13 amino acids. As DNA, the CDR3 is TGTGCCAGCAGCCTAGAGAGGGGGACTGAAGCTTTCTTT. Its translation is CASSLERGTEAFF. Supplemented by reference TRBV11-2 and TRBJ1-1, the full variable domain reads EAGVAQSPRYKIIEKRQSVAFWCNPISGHATLYWYQQILGQGPKLLIQFQNNGVVDDSQLPKDRFSAERLKGVDSTLKIQPAKLEDSAVYLCASSLERGTEAFFGQGTRLTVV.

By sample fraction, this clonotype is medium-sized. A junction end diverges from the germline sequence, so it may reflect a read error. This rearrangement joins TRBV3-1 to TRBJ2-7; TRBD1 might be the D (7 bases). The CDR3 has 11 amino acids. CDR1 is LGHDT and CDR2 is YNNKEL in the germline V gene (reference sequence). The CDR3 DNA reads TGTGCCAGCAGCCAAGCCGGGGGACAGAGCTTC. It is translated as CASSQAGGQSF.

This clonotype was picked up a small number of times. This CDR3 is CAGKDSPQETQYF. The CDR3 DNA follows: TGTGCCGGGAAAGACTCGCCCCAAGAGACCCAGTACTTC. The chain employs TRBV5-4 and TRBJ2-5, with no clear D. Per the germline V gene, CDR1 is SGHNT and CDR2 is YYREEE (reference sequence). The V gene lost 10 bases and the J gene lost 1 base, with 14 bases spanning the gap. The CDR3 contains 13 residues.

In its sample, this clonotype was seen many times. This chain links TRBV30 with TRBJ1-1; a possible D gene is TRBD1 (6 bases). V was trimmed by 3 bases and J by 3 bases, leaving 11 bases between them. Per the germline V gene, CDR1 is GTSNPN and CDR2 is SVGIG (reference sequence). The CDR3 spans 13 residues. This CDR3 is CAWSLRGDTEAFF. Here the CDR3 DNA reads TGTGCCTGGAGCCTTAGGGGGGACACTGAAGCTTTCTTT.

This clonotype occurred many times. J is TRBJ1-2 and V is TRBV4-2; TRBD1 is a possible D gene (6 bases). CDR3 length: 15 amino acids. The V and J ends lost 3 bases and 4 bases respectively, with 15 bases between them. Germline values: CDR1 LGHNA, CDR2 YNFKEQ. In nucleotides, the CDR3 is TGTGCCAGCAGCCAGCCCCGGGCAGGGGCCTATGGCTACACCTTC. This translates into CASSQPRAGAYGYTF.